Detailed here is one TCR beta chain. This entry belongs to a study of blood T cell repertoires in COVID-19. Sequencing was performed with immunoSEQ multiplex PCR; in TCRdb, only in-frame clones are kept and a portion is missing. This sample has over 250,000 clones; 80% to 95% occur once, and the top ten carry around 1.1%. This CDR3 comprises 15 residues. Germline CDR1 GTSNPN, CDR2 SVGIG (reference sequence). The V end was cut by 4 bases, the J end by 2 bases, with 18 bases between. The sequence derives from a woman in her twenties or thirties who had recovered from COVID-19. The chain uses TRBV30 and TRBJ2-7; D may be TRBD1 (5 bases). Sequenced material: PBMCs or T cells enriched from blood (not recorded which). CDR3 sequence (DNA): TGTGCCTGGAAAAAGGAGACAGTTAGACCCTACGAGCAGTACTTC. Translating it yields CAWKKETVRPYEQYF. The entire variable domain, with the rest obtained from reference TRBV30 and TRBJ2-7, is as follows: SQTIHQWPATLVQPVGSPLSLECTVEGTSNPNLYWYRQAAGRGLQLLFYSVGIGQISSEVPQNLSASRPQDRQFILSSKKLLLSDSGFYLCAWKKETVRPYEQYFGPGTRLTVT.